The source of this TCR beta chain is a study of T cells after yellow fever vaccination. Germline CDR1 is SQVTM and CDR2 is ANQGSEA. The V end was cut by 4 bases, the J end by 6 bases, with 9 bases between. The length of the CDR3 is 12 residues. Each CDR3 protein is one row after TCRdb ran MiXCR on the 5' RACE reads. The sample lists approximately 580,000 distinct CDR3 sequences; about a sixth were seen once. The sequence derives from a man younger than 35 who received the YFV17D yellow fever vaccine. The sequencing here drew on PBMCs, taken 4 to 6 days after the first yellow fever vaccination. The chain recombines TRBV29-1 with TRBJ2-2; the D call may be TRBD1 or TRBD2 (5 bases each). This chain's CDR3 is CSVVPGPGELFF. The CDR3 DNA sequence: TGCAGCGTTGTCCCGGGGCCCGGGGAGCTGTTTTTT.